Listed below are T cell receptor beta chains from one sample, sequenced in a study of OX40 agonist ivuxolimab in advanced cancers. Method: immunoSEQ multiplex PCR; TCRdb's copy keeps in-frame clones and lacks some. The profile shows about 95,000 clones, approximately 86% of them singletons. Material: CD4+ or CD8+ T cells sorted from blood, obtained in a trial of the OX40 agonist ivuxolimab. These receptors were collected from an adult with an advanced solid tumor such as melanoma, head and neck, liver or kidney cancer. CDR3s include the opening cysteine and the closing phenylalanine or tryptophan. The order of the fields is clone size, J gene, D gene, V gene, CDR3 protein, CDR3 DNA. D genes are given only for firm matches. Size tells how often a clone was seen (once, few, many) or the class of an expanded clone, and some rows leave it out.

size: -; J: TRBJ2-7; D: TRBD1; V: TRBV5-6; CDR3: CASSDRGGSYEQYF; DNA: TGTGCCAGCAGCGACAGGGGGGGTTCCTACGAGCAGTACTTC
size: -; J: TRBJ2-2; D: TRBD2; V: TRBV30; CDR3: CAWTGGDTGELFF; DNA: TGTGCCTGGACGGGGGGGGACACCGGGGAGCTGTTTTTT
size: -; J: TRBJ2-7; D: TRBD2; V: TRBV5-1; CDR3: CASSLTSGYEQYF; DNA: TGCGCCAGCAGCCTGACTAGCGGTTACGAGCAGTACTTC
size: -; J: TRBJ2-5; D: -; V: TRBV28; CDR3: CASSPFGPTGPARDF; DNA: TGTGCCAGCAGTCCCTTTGGGCCCACAGGCCCTGCGAGGGACTTC
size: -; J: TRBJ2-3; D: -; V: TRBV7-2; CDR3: CASSPHEADTQYF; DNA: TGTGCCAGCAGCCCACACGAGGCAGATACGCAGTATTTT
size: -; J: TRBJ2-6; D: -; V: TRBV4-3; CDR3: CASSRGTPGSGANVLTF; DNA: TGCGCCAGCAGCCGCGGAACTCCAGGGTCTGGGGCCAACGTCCTGACTTTC
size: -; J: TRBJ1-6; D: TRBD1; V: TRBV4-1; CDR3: CASSGTEYSPLHF; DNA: TGCGCCAGCAGCGGGACAGAGTATTCACCCCTCCACTTT
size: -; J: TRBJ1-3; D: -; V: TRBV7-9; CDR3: CASSLSWDISGNTIYF; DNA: TGTGCCAGCAGCTTAAGCTGGGACATCTCTGGAAACACCATATATTTT
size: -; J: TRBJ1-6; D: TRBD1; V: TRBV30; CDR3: CAWSRDSHNSPLHF; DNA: TGTGCCTGGAGCCGGGACAGCCATAATTCACCCCTCCACTTT
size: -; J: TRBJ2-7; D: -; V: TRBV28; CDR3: CASSSLGRLSTYEQYF; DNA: TGTGCCAGCAGTTCCCTGGGGAGACTCTCAACCTACGAGCAGTACTTC
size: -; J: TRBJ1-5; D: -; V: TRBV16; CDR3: CASSLTPGLNQPQHF; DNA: TGTGCCAGCAGCCTCACCCCGGGACTTAATCAGCCCCAGCATTTT
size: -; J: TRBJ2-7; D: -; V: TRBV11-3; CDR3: CASSFNPSSYEQYF; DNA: TGTGCCAGCAGCTTCAATCCTTCCTCCTACGAGCAGTACTTC
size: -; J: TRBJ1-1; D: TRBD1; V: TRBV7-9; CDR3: CASSFGQGGTEAFF; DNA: TGTGCCAGCAGCTTCGGACAGGGAGGGACTGAAGCTTTCTTT
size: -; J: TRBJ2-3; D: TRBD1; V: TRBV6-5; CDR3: CASSYRQGTDTQYF; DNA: TGTGCCAGCAGTTATAGACAGGGAACAGATACGCAGTATTTT
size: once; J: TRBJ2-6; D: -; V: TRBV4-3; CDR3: CASSSYAGANVLTF; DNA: TGCGCCAGCAGCTCTTATGCCGGGGCCAACGTCCTGACTTTC
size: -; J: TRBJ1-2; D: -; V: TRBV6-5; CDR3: CASSYVRETNYGYTF; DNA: TGTGCCAGCAGTTACGTCCGGGAAACTAACTATGGCTACACCTTC
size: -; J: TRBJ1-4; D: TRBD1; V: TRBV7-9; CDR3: CASSLGEGAFEKLFF; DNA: TGTGCCAGCAGCTTAGGGGAGGGGGCGTTTGAAAAACTGTTTTTT
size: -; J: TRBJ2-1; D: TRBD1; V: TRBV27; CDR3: CASSNNRDRVNEQFF; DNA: TGTGCCAGCAGTAACAACCGGGACAGGGTCAATGAGCAGTTCTTC
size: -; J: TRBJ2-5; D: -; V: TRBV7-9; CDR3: CASSLPGNQETQYF; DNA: TGTGCCAGCAGCTTACCCGGCAACCAAGAGACCCAGTACTTC
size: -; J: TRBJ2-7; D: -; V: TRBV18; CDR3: CASSPLGTHYEQYF; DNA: TGTGCCAGCTCTCCCTTGGGGACACACTACGAGCAGTACTTC
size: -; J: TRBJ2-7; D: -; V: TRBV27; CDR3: CASSLLGSAYEQYF; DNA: TGTGCCAGCAGTTTATTGGGGTCAGCGTACGAGCAGTACTTC
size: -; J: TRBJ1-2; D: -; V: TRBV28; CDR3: CASIRDTLNYGYTF; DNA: TGTGCCAGCATTCGGGACACCCTTAACTATGGCTACACCTTC
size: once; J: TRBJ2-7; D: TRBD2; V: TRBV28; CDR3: CASRPEGLAGFDEQYF; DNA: TGTGCCAGCAGACCCGAGGGACTAGCGGGATTTGACGAGCAGTACTTC